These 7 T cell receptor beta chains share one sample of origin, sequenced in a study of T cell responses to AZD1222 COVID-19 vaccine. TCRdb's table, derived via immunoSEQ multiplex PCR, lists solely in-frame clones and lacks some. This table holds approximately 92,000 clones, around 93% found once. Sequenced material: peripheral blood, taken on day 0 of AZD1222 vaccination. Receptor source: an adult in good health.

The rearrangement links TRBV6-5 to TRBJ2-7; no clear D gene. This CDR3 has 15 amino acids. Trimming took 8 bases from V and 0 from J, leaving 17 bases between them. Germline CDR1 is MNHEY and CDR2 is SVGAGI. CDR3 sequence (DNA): TGTGCCAGCGGTAGTTTCGCCAAGAGCTCCTACGAGCAGTACTTC. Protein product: CASGSFAKSSYEQYF.

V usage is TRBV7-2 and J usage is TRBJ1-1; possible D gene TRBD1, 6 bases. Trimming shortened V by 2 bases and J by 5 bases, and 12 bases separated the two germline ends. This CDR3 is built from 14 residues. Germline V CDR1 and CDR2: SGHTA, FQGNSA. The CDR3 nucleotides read TGTGCCAGCAGCTTATCGGGGGCGCGGACTGAAGCTTTCTTT. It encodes CASSLSGARTEAFF.

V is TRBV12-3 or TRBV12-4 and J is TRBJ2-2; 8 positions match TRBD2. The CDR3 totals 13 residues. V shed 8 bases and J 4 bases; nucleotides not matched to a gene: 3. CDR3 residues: CASQSGGTGELFF. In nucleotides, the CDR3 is TGTGCCAGCCAGAGCGGGGGCACCGGGGAGCTGTTTTTT.

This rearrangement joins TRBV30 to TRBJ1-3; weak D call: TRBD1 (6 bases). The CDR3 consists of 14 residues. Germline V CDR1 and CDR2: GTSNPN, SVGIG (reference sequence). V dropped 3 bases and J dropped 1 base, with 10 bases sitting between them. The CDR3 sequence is CAWSRTASGNTIYF. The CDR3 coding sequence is TGTGCCTGGAGCAGGACAGCGTCTGGAAACACCATATATTTT.

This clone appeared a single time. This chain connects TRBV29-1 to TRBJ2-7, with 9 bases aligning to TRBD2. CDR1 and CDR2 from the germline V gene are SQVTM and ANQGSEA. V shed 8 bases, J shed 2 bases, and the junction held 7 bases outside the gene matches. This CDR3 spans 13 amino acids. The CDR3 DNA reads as TGCAGCACAGGTAGCGGGAGCCCCTACGAGCAGTACTTC. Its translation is CSTGSGSPYEQYF.

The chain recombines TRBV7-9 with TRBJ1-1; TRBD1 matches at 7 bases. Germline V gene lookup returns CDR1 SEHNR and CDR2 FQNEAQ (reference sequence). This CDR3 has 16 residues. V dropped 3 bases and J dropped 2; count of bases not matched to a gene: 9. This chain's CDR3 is CASSFFRGGGNTEAFF. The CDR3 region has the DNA TGTGCCAGCAGCTTTTTTAGAGGGGGCGGAAACACTGAAGCTTTCTTT.

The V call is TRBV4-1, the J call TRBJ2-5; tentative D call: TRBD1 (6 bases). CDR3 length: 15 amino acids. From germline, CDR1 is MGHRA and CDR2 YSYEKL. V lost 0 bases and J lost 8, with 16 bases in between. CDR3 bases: TGCGCCAGCAGCCAAGATCGAGGGGGATCGGGAACCCAGTACTTC. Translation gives CASSQDRGGSGTQYF.